The 25 T cell receptor beta chains below come from one sample, sequenced in a study of siplizumab effects on memory and regulatory T cells. Some clones are missing from TCRdb's copy, which holds only in-frame ones; the method was immunoSEQ multiplex PCR. Among 98,000 or so clones, about 93% were seen once, and the ten largest hold roughly 0.64%. Sequencing was done on a sample of Tregs sorted from blood. The source is a human donor in good health.

This clone appeared a single time. V and J are TRBV7-9 and TRBJ2-1; unclear D gene. Germline CDR1 is SEHNR and CDR2 is FQNEAQ (reference sequence). Trimming took off 5 bases at V and 11 bases at J, with 13 bases between the two ends. The CDR3 has 12 residues. The CDR3 nucleotides are TGTGCCAGCAGCAATACGTTAGGGAAGCAGTTCTTC. Residues: CASSNTLGKQFF.

V and J are TRBV19 and TRBJ2-5, with D maybe TRBD1 (6 bases). The V gene lost 5 bases and the J gene lost 1 base, with 23 bases spanning the gap. The germline gives CDR1 LNHDA, CDR2 SQIVND (reference sequence). The CDR3 runs 18 residues. CDR3 sequence reads: CASSSPSYRTVRQETQYF. In nucleotides, the CDR3 is TGTGCCAGTAGTTCCCCATCCTACCGGACAGTTCGCCAAGAGACCCAGTACTTC. Based on the CDR3 plus reference TRBV19 and TRBJ2-5, the full variable domain is DGGITQSPKYLFRKEGQNVTLSCEQNLNHDAMYWYRQDPGQGLRLIYYSQIVNDFQKGDIAEGYSVSREKKESFPLTVTSAQKNPTAFYLCASSSPSYRTVRQETQYFGPGTRLLVL.

This chain joins TRBV21-1 and TRBJ2-7; the table's D call TRBD2 went unverified against the DNA. TRBV21-1 is designated a pseudogene. This CDR3 has 14 amino acids. The CDR3 DNA follows: TGTGCCAGCAGCAATTGGCGGGAGCTCTACGAGCAGTACTTC. Its protein product is CASSNWRELYEQYF.

The chain employs TRBV25-1 and TRBJ1-3; TRBD1 might be the D (5 bases). Deletions cut 4 bases from V and 7 bases from J, with 17 bases between. The CDR3 sequence is 15 residues long. Germline V gene data show CDR1 as MGHDK and CDR2 as SYGVNS. The CDR3 region has the DNA TGTGCCAGCAGTGCACCGGGACCAATGGTGAACACCATATATTTT. Protein product: CASSAPGPMVNTIYF.

This clone was recorded only once. The chain has TRBV5-1 and TRBJ1-2; D ambiguous. Trimming pared 1 base from V and 2 bases from J, leaving 6 bases between. The CDR3 contains 13 residues. The germline V gene encodes CDR1 SGHRS and CDR2 YFSETQ. This CDR3 is CASSLSRNYGYTF. In DNA form, the CDR3 reads TGCGCCAGCAGCTTGAGCAGGAACTATGGCTACACCTTC.

The V gene is TRBV30, the J gene TRBJ2-3, with 11 bases matching TRBD2. Looked up from germline, CDR1 is GTSNPN and CDR2 is SVGIG (reference sequence). The CDR3 runs 14 residues. Trimming cost V 8 bases and J 5 bases; bases outside gene matches: 9. The CDR3 nucleotides are TGTGCCGGGGGACTAGCGGTGGGTGGAGATACGCAGTATTTT. This sequence encodes CAGGLAVGGDTQYF.

The rearrangement uses TRBV9 and TRBJ1-6; D uncertain. CDR1 is SGDLS and CDR2 is YYNGEE in the germline V gene. Trimming removed 2 bases at V and 8 bases at J, with 11 bases between. This CDR3 contains 14 residues. CDR3 sequence (DNA): TGTGCCAGCAGCGTGACGACACGCGATTCACCCCTCCACTTT. Residues: CASSVTTRDSPLHF. Full variable domain (outside the CDR3, taken from reference TRBV9 and TRBJ1-6): DSGVTQTPKHLITATGQRVTLRCSPRSGDLSVYWYQQSLDQGLQFLIQYYNGEERAKGNILERFSAQQFPDLHSELNLSSLELGDSALYFCASSVTTRDSPLHFGNGTRLTVT.

A single count supports this clone. Mismatch with germline at one junction end may stem from a read error. This chain links TRBV7-8 with TRBJ2-2; D remains ambiguous. This CDR3 region has 13 residues. The germline V gene encodes CDR1 SGHVS and CDR2 FQNEAQ. CDR3 region: CASSLVNSGELFF. CDR3 DNA: TGTGCCAGCAGCTTAGTAAACAGCGGGGAGCTGTTTTTT.

V gene TRBV27 combines with J gene TRBJ2-5, with D tentatively TRBD2 (5 bases). Germline-derived CDR1 and CDR2 are MNHEY and SMNVEV (reference sequence). The CDR3 contains 11 residues. Trimming took off 6 bases at V and 6 bases at J, with 8 bases between the two ends. The CDR3 bases are TGTGCCAGCAGACGGGGAAAGACCCAGTACTTC. Protein sequence: CASRRGKTQYF.

The chain uses TRBV18 and TRBJ2-3, with D hard to call. Germline assignment: CDR1 KGHSH and CDR2 LQKENI. V was pared by 3 bases and J by 7 bases, with 8 bases between. The CDR3 sequence is 12 residues long. The CDR3 DNA follows: TGTGCCAGCTCACCGACGGAGCATACGCAGTATTTT. This codes for CASSPTEHTQYF.

V and J are TRBV4-1 and TRBJ2-7, with D perhaps assigned TRBD1 or TRBD2 (5 bases each). Per germline, CDR1 MGHRA and CDR2 YSYEKL. The CDR3 loop spans 13 amino acids. Trimming cost V 0 bases and J 7 bases, with 10 bases left between them. As DNA, the CDR3 is TGCGCCAGCAGCCAAGAATTATGGGGGGAGCAGTACTTC. As protein: CASSQELWGEQYF.

The V gene is TRBV6-5, the J gene TRBJ2-1; 9 bases align to TRBD1. CDR3 length: 16 residues. CDR1 is MNHEY and CDR2 is SVGAGI in the germline V gene. J gave up 7 bases and V 2 bases, and 9 bases lay outside the gene matches. The CDR3 DNA is TGTGCCAGCAGTTACCTCGGGACAGGGACGTTGAATGAGCAGTTCTTC. Translated, it gives CASSYLGTGTLNEQFF.

The genes are TRBV2 and TRBJ1-1; D ambiguous. This CDR3 comprises 16 residues. The germline CDR1 and CDR2 sequences are SNHLY and FYNNEI. V shed 0 bases and J shed 0 bases, with 11 bases lying between them. CDR3 protein: CASSEAGVAMNTEAFF. The CDR3 nucleotides read TGTGCCAGCAGTGAAGCTGGTGTGGCGATGAACACTGAAGCTTTCTTT.

The rearrangement joins TRBV6-5 to TRBJ2-7, with 11 bases aligning to TRBD2. The germline gives CDR1 MNHEY, CDR2 SVGAGI. The CDR3 contains 15 residues. V lost 5 bases, J lost 7 bases, and 10 bases stayed unmatched. This chain's CDR3 is CASSTSSGGPREQYF. The CDR3 bases are TGTGCCAGCAGTACTTCTAGCGGGGGGCCCAGAGAGCAGTACTTC.

This clone was recorded only once. The chain carries TRBV5-6 and TRBJ2-1; no firm D call. Trimming left V 4 bases short and J 5 bases short, with 4 bases between. Germline loops: CDR1 SGHDT, CDR2 YYEEEE. The CDR3 extends over 11 amino acids. CDR3 in DNA: TGTGCCAGCAGCAGGGACAATGAGCAGTTCTTC. This sequence encodes CASSRDNEQFF. The full variable domain, rest sourced from reference TRBV5-6 and TRBJ2-1, is DAGVTQSPTHLIKTRGQQVTLRCSPKSGHDTVSWYQQALGQGPQFIFQYYEEEERQRGNFPDRFSGHQFPNYSSELNVNALLLGDSALYLCASSRDNEQFFGPGTRLTVL.

The chain is built from TRBV27 and TRBJ2-7, with 8 bases aligning to TRBD2. V shed 6 bases, J shed 4 bases, and the junction held 2 bases outside the gene matches. The germline gives CDR1 MNHEY, CDR2 SMNVEV (reference sequence). The CDR3 loop spans 12 amino acids. CDR3 coding DNA: TGTGCCAGCAGCCGGGGGGGTTACGAGCAGTACTTC. Residues: CASSRGGYEQYF.

This chain connects TRBV5-5 to TRBJ2-3; D unclear. V lost 0 bases to trimming and J lost 6 bases, with 17 bases between them. Germline lookup yields CDR1 SGHKS and CDR2 YYEKEE (reference sequence). The CDR3 contains 16 residues. The CDR3 DNA is TGTGCCAGCAGCTTGGCCAATCTAAGGCCGGCGGATACGCAGTATTTT. This gives the protein CASSLANLRPADTQYF.

This sequence joins TRBV2 and TRBJ2-2; D is unclear. The V gene's germline CDR1 is SNHLY and CDR2 FYNNEI. The CDR3 sequence is 13 residues long. Trimming removed 6 bases at V and 13 bases at J, with 18 bases between. The CDR3 DNA is TGTGCCAGCAGCATAAGACTGGTTTTCGGGCTGTTTTTT. Its translation: CASSIRLVFGLFF.

The V gene is TRBV7-2, the J gene TRBJ2-7; D could derive from TRBD1 or TRBD2 (7 bases each). The CDR3 contains 15 residues. Germline values: CDR1 SGHTA, CDR2 FQGNSA. Trimming shortened V by 4 bases and J by 1 base, and 14 bases separated the two germline ends. CDR3 region: CASSSRGEGSYEQYF. CDR3 DNA sequence: TGTGCCAGCAGCTCCAGGGGGGAGGGGTCCTACGAGCAGTACTTC. Looking up the rest from reference TRBV7-2 and TRBJ2-7 gives the full variable domain: GAGVSQSPSNKVTEKGKDVELRCDPISGHTALYWYRQSLGQGLEFLIYFQGNSAPDKSGLPSDRFSAERTGGSVSTLTIQRTQQEDSAVYLCASSSRGEGSYEQYFGPGTRLTVT.

The chain carries TRBV28 and TRBJ1-1; D unresolved. V was trimmed by 4 bases and J by 6 bases, leaving 18 bases between them. The CDR3 extends over 15 amino acids. Germline CDR1 reads MDHEN; CDR2 reads SYDVKM. The DNA for the CDR3 is TGTGCCAGCAGTTCTCTGGTCCCTGAGGGCCCTGAAGCTTTCTTT. Translation gives CASSSLVPEGPEAFF. The whole variable domain, remainder taken from reference TRBV28 and TRBJ1-1, is DVKVTQSSRYLVKRTGEKVFLECVQDMDHENMFWYRQDPGLGLRLIYFSYDVKMKEKGDIPEGYSVSREKKERFSLILESASTNQTSMYLCASSSLVPEGPEAFFGQGTRLTVV.

This clone appeared once. V is TRBV6-4 and J is TRBJ1-1; TRBD1 matches at 7 bases. CDR1 MRHNA and CDR2 SNTAGT come from the germline V gene. CDR3 size: 13 residues. V lost 6 bases, J lost 3 bases, and 4 bases stayed unmatched. This CDR3 reads CASSFTGDTEAFF. CDR3 nucleotide sequence: TGTGCCAGCAGCTTTACAGGGGACACTGAAGCTTTCTTT.

The rearrangement joins TRBV7-9 to TRBJ1-2, with 11 bases fitting TRBD1. Germline V gene sequence: CDR1 SEHNR, CDR2 FQNEAQ (reference sequence). The CDR3 is 16 residues long. V shed 5 bases and J 6 bases; nucleotides not matched to a gene: 11. The CDR3 DNA sequence: TGTGCCAGCAGCCTCGTCGGGACAGGGGGGACAAATGGCTACACCTTC. Translating it yields CASSLVGTGGTNGYTF.

The rearrangement joins TRBV19 to TRBJ1-1; D is unresolved. CDR1 and CDR2 from the germline V gene are LNHDA and SQIVND (reference sequence). This CDR3 has 11 amino acids. V was cut by 8 bases and J by 9 bases, with 13 bases left in between. Here the CDR3 reads CASAGPRQAFF. The DNA of the CDR3 is TGTGCCAGTGCCGGGCCCCGCCAAGCTTTCTTT.

The V and J genes are TRBV7-2 and TRBJ2-5; D not certain. The V gene's germline CDR1 is SGHTA and CDR2 FQGNSA. Trimming left V 8 bases short and J 5 bases short, with 9 bases between. The CDR3 contains 11 residues. The DNA of the CDR3 is TGTGCCAGCTCAGTGACCGAGACCCAGTACTTC. It encodes CASSVTETQYF.

The chain combines TRBV19 with TRBJ1-1; tentatively, D is TRBD1 (5 bases). CDR3 length equals 14 residues. Per the germline V gene, CDR1 is LNHDA and CDR2 is SQIVND (reference sequence). Between the trimmed V and J ends, which lost 3 bases and 2 bases, there was a span of 10 bases. CDR3 DNA sequence: TGTGCCAGTAGTATTGCCAGGGTTAACACTGAAGCTTTCTTT. This translates into CASSIARVNTEAFF.